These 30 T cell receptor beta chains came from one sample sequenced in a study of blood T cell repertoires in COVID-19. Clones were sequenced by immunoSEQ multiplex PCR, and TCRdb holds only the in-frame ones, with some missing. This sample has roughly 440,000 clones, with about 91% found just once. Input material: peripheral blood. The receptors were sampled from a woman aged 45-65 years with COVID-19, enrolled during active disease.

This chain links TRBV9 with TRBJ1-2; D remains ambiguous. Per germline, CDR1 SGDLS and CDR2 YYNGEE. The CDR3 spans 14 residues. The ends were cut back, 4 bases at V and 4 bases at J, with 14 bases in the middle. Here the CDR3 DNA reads TGTGCCAGCAGCCGAGTTAAGGAGTCCTATGGCTACACCTTC. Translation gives CASSRVKESYGYTF. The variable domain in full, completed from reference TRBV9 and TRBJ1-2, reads DSGVTQTPKHLITATGQRVTLRCSPRSGDLSVYWYQQSLDQGLQFLIQYYNGEERAKGNILERFSAQQFPDLHSELNLSSLELGDSALYFCASSRVKESYGYTFGSGTRLTVV.

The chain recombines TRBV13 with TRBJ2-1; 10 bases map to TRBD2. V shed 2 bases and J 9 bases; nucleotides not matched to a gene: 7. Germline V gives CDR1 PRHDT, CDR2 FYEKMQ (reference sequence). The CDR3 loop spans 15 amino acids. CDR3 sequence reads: CASSLPSGGVGEQFF. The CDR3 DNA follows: TGTGCCAGCAGCTTACCCAGCGGGGGGGTGGGTGAGCAGTTCTTC.

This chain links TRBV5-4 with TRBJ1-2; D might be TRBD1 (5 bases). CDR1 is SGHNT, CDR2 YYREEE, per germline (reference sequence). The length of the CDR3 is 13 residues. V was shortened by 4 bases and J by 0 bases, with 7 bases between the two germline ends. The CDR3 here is CASSRGANYGYTF. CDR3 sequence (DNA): TGTGCCAGCAGCCGGGGGGCTAACTATGGCTACACCTTC.

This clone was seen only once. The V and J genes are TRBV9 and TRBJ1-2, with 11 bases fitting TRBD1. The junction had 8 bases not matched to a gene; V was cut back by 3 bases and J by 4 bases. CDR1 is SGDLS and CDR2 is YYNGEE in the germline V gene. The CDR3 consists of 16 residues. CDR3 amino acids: CASSAPRGTGGYGYTF. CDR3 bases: TGTGCCAGCAGCGCACCCCGGGGGACAGGGGGCTATGGCTACACCTTC.

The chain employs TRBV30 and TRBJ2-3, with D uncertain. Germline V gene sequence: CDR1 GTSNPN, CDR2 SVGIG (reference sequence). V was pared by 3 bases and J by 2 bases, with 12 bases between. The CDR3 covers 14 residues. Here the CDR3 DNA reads TGTGCCTGGAGCTACGAGCATTCCACAGATACGCAGTATTTT. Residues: CAWSYEHSTDTQYF. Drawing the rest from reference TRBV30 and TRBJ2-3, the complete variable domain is SQTIHQWPATLVQPVGSPLSLECTVEGTSNPNLYWYRQAAGRGLQLLFYSVGIGQISSEVPQNLSASRPQDRQFILSSKKLLLSDSGFYLCAWSYEHSTDTQYFGPGTRLTVL.

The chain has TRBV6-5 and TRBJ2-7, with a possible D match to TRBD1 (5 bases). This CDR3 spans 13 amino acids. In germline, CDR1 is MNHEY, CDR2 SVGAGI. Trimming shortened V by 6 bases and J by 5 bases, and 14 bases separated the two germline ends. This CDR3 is CASSSGRVDEQYF. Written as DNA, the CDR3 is TGTGCCAGCAGCTCGGGCAGGGTGGACGAGCAGTACTTC.

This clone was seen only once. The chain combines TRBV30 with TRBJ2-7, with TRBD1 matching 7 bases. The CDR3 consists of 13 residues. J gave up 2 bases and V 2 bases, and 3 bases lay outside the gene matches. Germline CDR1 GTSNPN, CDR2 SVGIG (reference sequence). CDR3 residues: CAWSRDSPYEQYF. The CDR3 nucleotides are TGTGCCTGGAGTCGGGACAGCCCCTACGAGCAGTACTTC.

DNA for the CDR3: TGCGCCAGCAGCTACGGTAGCACAGGGCGTGCAACTAATGAAAAACTGTTTTTT. It is translated as CASSYGSTGRATNEKLFF. The chain joins TRBV5-1 to TRBJ1-4, with a tentative D call TRBD1 (6 bases). V shed 3 bases and J shed 0 bases, with 18 bases lying between them. The CDR3 loop spans 18 amino acids. Germline CDR1 and CDR2: SGHRS and YFSETQ.

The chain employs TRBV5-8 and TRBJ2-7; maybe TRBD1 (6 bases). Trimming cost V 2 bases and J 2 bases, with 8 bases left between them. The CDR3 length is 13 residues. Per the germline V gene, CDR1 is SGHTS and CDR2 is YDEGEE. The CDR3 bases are TGTGCCAGCAGCTTCCGGGACACCTACGAGCAGTACTTC. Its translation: CASSFRDTYEQYF. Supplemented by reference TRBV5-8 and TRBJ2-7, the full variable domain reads EAGVTQSPTHLIKTRGQQATLRCSPISGHTSVYWYQQALGLGLQFLLWYDEGEERNRGNFPPRFSGRQFPNYSSELNVNALELEDSALYLCASSFRDTYEQYFGPGTRLTVT.

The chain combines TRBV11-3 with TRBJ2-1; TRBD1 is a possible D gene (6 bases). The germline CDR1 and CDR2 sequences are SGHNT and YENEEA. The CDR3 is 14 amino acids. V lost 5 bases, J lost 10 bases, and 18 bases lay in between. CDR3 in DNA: TGTGCCAGCAGCCCGACAGGAGCCTGGAGGGAGCAGTTCTTC. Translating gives CASSPTGAWREQFF.

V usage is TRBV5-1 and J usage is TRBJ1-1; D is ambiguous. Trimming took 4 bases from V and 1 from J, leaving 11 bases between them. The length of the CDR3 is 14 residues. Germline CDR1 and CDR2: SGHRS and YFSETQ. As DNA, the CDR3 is TGCGCCAGCAGCCAAAGGGCGGGGAACACTGAAGCTTTCTTT. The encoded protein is CASSQRAGNTEAFF.

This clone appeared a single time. The CDR3 coding sequence is TGTGCCTGGAGTATCGCGGTTAACTATGGCTACACCTTC. Protein product: CAWSIAVNYGYTF. The chain joins TRBV30 to TRBJ1-2; no clear D gene. V was pared by 2 bases and J by 1 base, with 8 bases between. The germline V gene has CDR1 GTSNPN and CDR2 SVGIG (reference sequence). This CDR3 is 13 amino acids long.

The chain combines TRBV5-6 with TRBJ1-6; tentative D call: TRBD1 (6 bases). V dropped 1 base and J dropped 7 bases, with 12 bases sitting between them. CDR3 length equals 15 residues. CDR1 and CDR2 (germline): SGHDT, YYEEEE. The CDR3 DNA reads TGTGCCAGCAGCTTGAGGAGACAGGTGAATTCACCCCTCCACTTT. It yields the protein CASSLRRQVNSPLHF.

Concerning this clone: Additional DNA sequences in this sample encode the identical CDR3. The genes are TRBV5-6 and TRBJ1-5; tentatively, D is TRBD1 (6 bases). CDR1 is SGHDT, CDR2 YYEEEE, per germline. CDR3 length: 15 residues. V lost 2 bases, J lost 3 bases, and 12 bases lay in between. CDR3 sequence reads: CASSLGGASNQPQHF. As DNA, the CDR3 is TGTGCCAGCAGCTTAGGGGGGGCGTCCAATCAGCCCCAGCATTTT.

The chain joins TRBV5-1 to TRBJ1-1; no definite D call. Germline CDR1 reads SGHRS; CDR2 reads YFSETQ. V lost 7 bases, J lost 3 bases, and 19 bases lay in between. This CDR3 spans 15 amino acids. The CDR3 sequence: CASATLAPGDTEAFF. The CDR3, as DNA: TGCGCCAGCGCAACCCTGGCCCCCGGGGACACTGAAGCTTTCTTT.

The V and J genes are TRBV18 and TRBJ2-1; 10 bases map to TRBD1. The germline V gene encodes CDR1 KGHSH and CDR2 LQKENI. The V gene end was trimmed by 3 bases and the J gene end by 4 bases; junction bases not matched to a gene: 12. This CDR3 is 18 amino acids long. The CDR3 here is CASSPAGTGVIVYNEQFF. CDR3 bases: TGTGCCAGCTCACCGGCCGGGACAGGGGTTATCGTTTACAATGAGCAGTTCTTC.

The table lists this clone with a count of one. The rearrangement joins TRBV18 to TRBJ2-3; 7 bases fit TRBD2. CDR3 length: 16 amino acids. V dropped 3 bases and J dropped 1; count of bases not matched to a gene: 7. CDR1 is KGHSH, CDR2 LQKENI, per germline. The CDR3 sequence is CASSPPKRGGTDTQYF. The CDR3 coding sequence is TGTGCCAGCTCACCTCCGAAGCGGGGTGGCACAGATACGCAGTATTTT. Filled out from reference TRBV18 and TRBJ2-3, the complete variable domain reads NAGVMQNPRHLVRRRGQEARLRCSPMKGHSHVYWYRQLPEEGLKFMVYLQKENIIDESGMPKERFSAEFPKEGPSILRIQQVVRGDSAAYFCASSPPKRGGTDTQYFGPGTRLTVL.

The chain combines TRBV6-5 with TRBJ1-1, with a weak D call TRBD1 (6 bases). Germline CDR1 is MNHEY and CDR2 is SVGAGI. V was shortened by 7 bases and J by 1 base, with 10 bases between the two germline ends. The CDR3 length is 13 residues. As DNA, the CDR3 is TGTGCCAGCACCTCGGACAGGAACACTGAAGCTTTCTTT. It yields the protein CASTSDRNTEAFF.

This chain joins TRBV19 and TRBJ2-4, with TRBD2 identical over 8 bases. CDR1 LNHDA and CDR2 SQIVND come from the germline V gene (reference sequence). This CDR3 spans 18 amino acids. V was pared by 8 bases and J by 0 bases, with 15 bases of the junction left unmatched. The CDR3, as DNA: TGTGCCAGTCCCCCAGGTTTCGGGGGGGCTCTAGCCAAAAACATTCAGTACTTC. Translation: CASPPGFGGALAKNIQYF.

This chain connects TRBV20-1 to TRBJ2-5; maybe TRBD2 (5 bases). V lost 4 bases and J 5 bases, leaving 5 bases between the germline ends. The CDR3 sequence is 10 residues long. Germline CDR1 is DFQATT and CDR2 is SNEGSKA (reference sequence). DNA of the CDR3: TGCAGTGCTACGGGGGAGACCCAGTACTTC. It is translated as CSATGETQYF.

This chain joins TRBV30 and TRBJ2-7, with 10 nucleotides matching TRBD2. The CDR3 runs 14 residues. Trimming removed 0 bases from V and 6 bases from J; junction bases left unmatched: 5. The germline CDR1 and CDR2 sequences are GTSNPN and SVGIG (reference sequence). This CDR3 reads CAWSVSSGGVEQYF. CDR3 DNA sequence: TGTGCCTGGAGTGTATCAAGCGGGGGGGTCGAGCAGTACTTC.

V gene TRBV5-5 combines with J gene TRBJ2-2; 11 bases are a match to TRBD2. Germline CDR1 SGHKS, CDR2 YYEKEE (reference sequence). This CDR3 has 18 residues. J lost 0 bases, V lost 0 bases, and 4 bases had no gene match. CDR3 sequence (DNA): TGTGCCAGCAGCTTGGGGCTAGCGGGGGGCGCGAACACCGGGGAGCTGTTTTTT. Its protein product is CASSLGLAGGANTGELFF.

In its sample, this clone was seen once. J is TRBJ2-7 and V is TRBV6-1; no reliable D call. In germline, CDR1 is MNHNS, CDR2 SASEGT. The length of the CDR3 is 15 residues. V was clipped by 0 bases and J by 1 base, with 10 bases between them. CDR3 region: CASSEAAPFSYEQYF. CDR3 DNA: TGTGCCAGCAGTGAAGCGGCCCCTTTTTCCTACGAGCAGTACTTC.

The CDR3 DNA reads TGTGCCAGCAGCTTAATGGAATGGGAGACTGAAGCTTTCTTT. As protein: CASSLMEWETEAFF. The rearrangement joins TRBV7-2 to TRBJ1-1; D gene ambiguous. There are 14 residues in the CDR3. Trimming took off 2 bases at V and 5 bases at J, with 12 bases between the two ends. Germline-derived CDR1 and CDR2 are SGHTA and FQGNSA. Full variable domain (remainder filled in from reference TRBV7-2 and TRBJ1-1): GAGVSQSPSNKVTEKGKDVELRCDPISGHTALYWYRQSLGQGLEFLIYFQGNSAPDKSGLPSDRFSAERTGGSVSTLTIQRTQQEDSAVYLCASSLMEWETEAFFGQGTRLTVV.

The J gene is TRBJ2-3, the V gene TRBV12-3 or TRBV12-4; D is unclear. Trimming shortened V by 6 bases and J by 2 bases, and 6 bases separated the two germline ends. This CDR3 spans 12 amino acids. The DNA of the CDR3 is TGTGCCAGCAGGGCAATCACAGATACGCAGTATTTT. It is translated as CASRAITDTQYF.

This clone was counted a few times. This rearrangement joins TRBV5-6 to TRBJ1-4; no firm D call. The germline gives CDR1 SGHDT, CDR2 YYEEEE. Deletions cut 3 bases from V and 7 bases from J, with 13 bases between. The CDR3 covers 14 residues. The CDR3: CASSSGREGEKLFF. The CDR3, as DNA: TGTGCCAGCAGCTCAGGACGGGAAGGTGAAAAACTGTTTTTT.

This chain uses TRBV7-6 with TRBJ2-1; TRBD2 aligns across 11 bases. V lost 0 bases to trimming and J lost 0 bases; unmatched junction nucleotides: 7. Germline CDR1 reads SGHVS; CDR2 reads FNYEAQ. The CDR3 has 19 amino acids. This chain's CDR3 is CASSLALAGGLSSYNEQFF. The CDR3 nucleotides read TGTGCCAGCAGCTTAGCTCTAGCGGGGGGCCTTAGCTCCTACAATGAGCAGTTCTTC.

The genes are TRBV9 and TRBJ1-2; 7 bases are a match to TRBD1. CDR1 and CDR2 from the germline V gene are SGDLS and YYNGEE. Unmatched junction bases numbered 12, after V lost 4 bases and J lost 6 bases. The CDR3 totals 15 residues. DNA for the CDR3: TGTGCCAGCAGCCCCGATAGGACAGGATGGGATGGCTACACCTTC. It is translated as CASSPDRTGWDGYTF.

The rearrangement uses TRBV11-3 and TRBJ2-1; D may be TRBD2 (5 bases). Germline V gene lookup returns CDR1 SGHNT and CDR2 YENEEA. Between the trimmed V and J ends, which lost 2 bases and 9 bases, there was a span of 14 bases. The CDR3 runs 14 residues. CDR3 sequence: CASSLLGGNSEQFF. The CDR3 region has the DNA TGTGCCAGCAGCTTATTAGGAGGAAACAGTGAGCAGTTCTTC. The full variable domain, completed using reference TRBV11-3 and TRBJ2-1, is EAGVVQSPRYKIIEKKQPVAFWCNPISGHNTLYWYLQNLGQGPELLIRYENEEAVDDSQLPKDRFSAERLKGVDSTLKIQPAELGDSAVYLCASSLLGGNSEQFFGPGTRLTVL.

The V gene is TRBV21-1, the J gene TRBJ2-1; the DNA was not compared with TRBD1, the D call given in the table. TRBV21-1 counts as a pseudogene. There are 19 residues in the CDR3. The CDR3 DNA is TGTGCCAGCAGCACCGGGGATAATGGGCAGGGGGCGAGGAACAATGAGCAGTTCTTC. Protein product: CASSTGDNGQGARNNEQFF.